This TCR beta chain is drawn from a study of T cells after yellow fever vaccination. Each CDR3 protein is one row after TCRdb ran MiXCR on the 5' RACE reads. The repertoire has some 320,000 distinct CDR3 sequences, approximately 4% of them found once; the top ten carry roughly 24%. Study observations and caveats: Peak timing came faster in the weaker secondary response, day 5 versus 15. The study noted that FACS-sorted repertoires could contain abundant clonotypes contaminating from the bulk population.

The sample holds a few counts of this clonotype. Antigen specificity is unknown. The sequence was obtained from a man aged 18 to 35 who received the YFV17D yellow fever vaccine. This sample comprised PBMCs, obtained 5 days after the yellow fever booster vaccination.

CDR3 coding DNA: TGTGCCAGCAGCCAAGGGTCTTCGGCGGGGGGGCACAATGAGCAGTTCTTC. This encodes CASSQGSSAGGHNEQFF. V and J are TRBV3-1 and TRBJ2-1, with 9 bases identical to TRBD2. This CDR3 comprises 17 residues. CDR1 is LGHDT and CDR2 is YNNKEL in the germline V gene (reference sequence). With 1 base clipped from V and 5 bases from J, the junction kept 9 bases outside the gene matches.